The following is a T cell receptor (beta chain) sequence with its context. The CDR3 spans 13 residues. Germline V lookup: CDR1 MNHNS, CDR2 SASEGT. With 3 bases removed from V and 3 bases from J, the gap between germline ends came to 9 bases. The data were taken from a study of blood T cell repertoires in COVID-19. Looking at the study overall: Sources were T cells, B-cell-depleted T cells, or PBMCs; the material itself was cDNA or gDNA.

Using immunoSEQ multiplex PCR, the repertoire was profiled, and TCRdb retains in-frame clones only, with some absent. Altogether some 110,000 clones are present, 87% being singletons, with the ten largest covering roughly 15%. Sequenced: peripheral blood. V gene TRBV6-1 combines with J gene TRBJ2-7; D may be TRBD2 (5 bases). The receptor was derived from a man aged 50 to 60 with acute or convalescent COVID-19. The CDR3, as DNA: TGTGCCAGCAGTGACATGGCGGGCTACGAGCAGTACTTC. Its protein product is CASSDMAGYEQYF.